Following are 24 T cell receptor beta chains from one sample sequenced in a study of T-cell memory formation after mild COVID-19. A single record per CDR3 protein comes from TCRdb applying MiXCR to the 5' RACE reads. The data contain tens of thousands of distinct CDR3 sequences, 11% to 15% of them singletons. Material for sequencing was PBMCs or a T cell subset sorted from them (not recorded which). These TCRs come from an adult woman who had mild COVID-19 (a few samples of this study predate the infection). Cell type and time point are not known.

This clonotype was detected a few times. The rearrangement joins TRBV4-1 to TRBJ2-7; unclear D gene. There are 13 residues in the CDR3. Trimming left V 1 base short and J 5 bases short, with 9 bases between. Germline loops: CDR1 MGHRA, CDR2 YSYEKL. This CDR3 reads CASSQVVGNEQYF. In DNA, the CDR3 is TGCGCCAGCAGCCAAGTGGTGGGGAACGAGCAGTACTTC.

This clonotype has only a few counts. The chain couples TRBV9 to TRBJ2-3, with TRBD2 matching over 9 bases. The CDR3 has 16 residues. The ends lost 0 bases at V and 6 bases at J; junction bases unmatched: 8. CDR1 SGDLS and CDR2 YYNGEE come from the germline V gene. The DNA for the CDR3 is TGTGCCAGCAGCGTAGTTGCTAGCGGGGCCGCGGATACGCAGTATTTT. Its translation is CASSVVASGAADTQYF.

This clonotype has more than one count but fewer than ten. V is TRBV9 and J is TRBJ1-6; possible D gene TRBD1, 6 bases. The V gene lost 0 bases and the J gene lost 7 bases, with 8 bases spanning the gap. CDR1 and CDR2 from the germline V gene are SGDLS and YYNGEE. This CDR3 spans 14 amino acids. DNA for the CDR3: TGTGCCAGCAGCGTAGGGACAGCAAATTCACCCCTCCACTTT. Its protein is CASSVGTANSPLHF. The complete variable domain, with remaining parts taken from reference TRBV9 and TRBJ1-6, reads DSGVTQTPKHLITATGQRVTLRCSPRSGDLSVYWYQQSLDQGLQFLIQYYNGEERAKGNILERFSAQQFPDLHSELNLSSLELGDSALYFCASSVGTANSPLHFGNGTRLTVT.

This clonotype was recorded at least ten times. V is TRBV12-3 or TRBV12-4 and J is TRBJ2-2; D remains unclear. V gave up 6 bases and J gave up 4 bases, with 3 bases separating them. The CDR3 loop spans 11 amino acids. The CDR3 sequence: CASSSTGELFF. CDR3 bases: TGTGCCAGCAGCTCCACCGGGGAGCTGTTTTTT.

The rearrangement joins TRBV6-4 to TRBJ2-1, with 16 positions matching TRBD2. The CDR3 is made up of 16 amino acids. CDR1 is MRHNA, CDR2 SNTAGT, per germline. Trimming removed 0 bases from V and 9 bases from J; junction bases left unmatched: 2. CDR3 DNA: TGTGCCAGCAGTGACTCCGGGACTAGCGGGAGGGGTGAGCAGTTCTTC. Its protein is CASSDSGTSGRGEQFF.

The chain employs TRBV4-2 and TRBJ2-7; D is possibly TRBD2 (6 bases). V gave up 4 bases and J gave up 0 bases, with 13 bases separating them. From germline, CDR1 is LGHNA and CDR2 YNFKEQ. CDR3 length: 15 amino acids. The DNA of the CDR3 is TGTGCCAGCAGCCTCTCGCCGGGACTCTCCTACGAGCAGTACTTC. Its protein is CASSLSPGLSYEQYF.

There are a few counts of this clonotype. V gene TRBV20-1 combines with J gene TRBJ2-5; either TRBD1 or TRBD2 may supply D (5 bases each). CDR3 length equals 17 residues. V lost 3 bases to trimming and J lost 7 bases, with 27 bases between them. The germline CDR1 and CDR2 sequences are DFQATT and SNEGSKA (reference sequence). DNA for the CDR3: TGCAGTGCTAGGCTTGAGGGGATGGGGATTAAAAGGGGGACCCAGTACTTC. Its translation: CSARLEGMGIKRGTQYF.

This clonotype has a handful of counts. This chain links TRBV27 with TRBJ2-5, with D maybe TRBD1 (5 bases). V was pared by 8 bases and J by 1 base, with 11 bases between. Germline values: CDR1 MNHEY, CDR2 SMNVEV (reference sequence). This CDR3 has 13 residues. This chain's CDR3 is CASGLDSQETQYF. The DNA of the CDR3 is TGTGCCAGCGGGCTCGACAGCCAAGAGACCCAGTACTTC.

The chain uses TRBV19 and TRBJ2-5, with 7 bases lining up with TRBD1. Germline CDR1 is LNHDA and CDR2 is SQIVND (reference sequence). There are 14 residues in the CDR3. The trim removed 3 bases at V and 4 bases at J, leaving 5 bases unmatched. CDR3: CASSIGAGGETQYF. CDR3 coding DNA: TGTGCCAGTAGTATTGGGGCAGGGGGAGAGACCCAGTACTTC. Using reference TRBV19 and TRBJ2-5 for the parts outside the CDR3, the full variable domain is DGGITQSPKYLFRKEGQNVTLSCEQNLNHDAMYWYRQDPGQGLRLIYYSQIVNDFQKGDIAEGYSVSREKKESFPLTVTSAQKNPTAFYLCASSIGAGGETQYFGPGTRLLVL.

This clonotype was found a few times. J is TRBJ2-5 and V is TRBV7-9, with 8 bases fitting TRBD2. Germline trimming cut 5 bases from V and 5 bases from J; bases unmatched to any gene: 10. Germline CDR1 SEHNR, CDR2 FQNEAQ (reference sequence). This CDR3 comprises 15 residues. DNA for the CDR3: TGTGCCAGCAGCCCTGGGACTAGTGATCCTGAGACCCAGTACTTC. Its protein is CASSPGTSDPETQYF. Looking up the rest from reference TRBV7-9 and TRBJ2-5 gives the full variable domain: DTGVSQNPRHKITKRGQNVTFRCDPISEHNRLYWYRQTLGQGPEFLTYFQNEAQLEKSRLLSDRFSAERPKGSFSTLEIQRTEQGDSAMYLCASSPGTSDPETQYFGPGTRLLVL.

The chain couples TRBV5-1 to TRBJ1-1, with no clear D. The V gene lost 0 bases and the J gene lost 0 bases, with 6 bases spanning the gap. The CDR3 loop spans 14 amino acids. The V gene's germline CDR1 is SGHRS and CDR2 YFSETQ. CDR3 nucleotide sequence: TGCGCCAGCAGCTTGGACACCTTGAACACTGAAGCTTTCTTT. The encoded protein is CASSLDTLNTEAFF.

This clonotype was observed a few times. This chain uses TRBV7-9 with TRBJ1-4; unclear D gene. Germline V CDR1 and CDR2: SEHNR, FQNEAQ (reference sequence). V was pared by 5 bases and J by 7 bases, with 11 bases between. The CDR3 covers 13 residues. The CDR3 nucleotides are TGTGCCAGCAGCCCGACGGACGGTGAAAAACTGTTTTTT. Amino acids: CASSPTDGEKLFF.

V gene TRBV7-9 combines with J gene TRBJ2-7, with a possible D match to TRBD1 (6 bases). The length of the CDR3 is 13 residues. Trimming removed 5 bases at V and 3 bases at J, with 11 bases between. Germline values: CDR1 SEHNR, CDR2 FQNEAQ (reference sequence). The chain's CDR3 is CASSKDRNYEQYF. CDR3 nucleotides: TGTGCCAGCAGCAAAGACAGGAACTACGAGCAGTACTTC.

This clonotype was seen more than once but under ten times. This CDR3 is CATSVGWRGTQTTDTQYF. The CDR3 coding sequence is TGTGCCACCAGTGTAGGGTGGCGTGGGACTCAGACCACAGATACGCAGTATTTT. The chain is built from TRBV24-1 and TRBJ2-3, with D tentatively TRBD2 (6 bases). Looked up from germline, CDR1 is KGHDR and CDR2 is SFDVKD. The CDR3 runs to 18 residues. Trimming took off 5 bases at V and 2 bases at J, with 22 bases between the two ends.

The J gene is TRBJ1-2, the V gene TRBV7-9; tentative D call: TRBD1 (5 bases). Germline lookup yields CDR1 SEHNR and CDR2 FQNEAQ (reference sequence). V was trimmed by 5 bases and J by 5 bases, leaving 15 bases between them. The CDR3 covers 14 residues. CDR3 DNA: TGTGCCAGCAGCCAAGAAGGGGAAGGGTATGGCTACACCTTC. Translated, it gives CASSQEGEGYGYTF.

This clonotype was seen more than once but under ten times. V is TRBV20-1 and J is TRBJ2-7; D not resolved. Germline V gene data show CDR1 as DFQATT and CDR2 as SNEGSKA (reference sequence). V was pared by 0 bases and J by 0 bases, with 9 bases between. CDR3 size: 14 residues. The CDR3 DNA is TGCAGTGCTAGAGACGACGGCCTCTCCTACGAGCAGTACTTC. Its protein product is CSARDDGLSYEQYF.

The gene calls are TRBV7-2 and TRBJ2-1, with 13 bases aligning to TRBD2. The V segment lost 5 bases and the J segment 0 bases; nucleotides outside the gene matches: 7. From germline, CDR1 is SGHTA and CDR2 FQGNSA. This CDR3 has 18 residues. The CDR3 sequence is CASSGTSGAHLSYNEQFF. CDR3 nucleotide sequence: TGTGCCAGCAGCGGGACTAGCGGGGCCCATCTCTCCTACAATGAGCAGTTCTTC.

This clonotype was seen many times. The CDR3 coding sequence is TGTGCCAGCAGCTTTGATCCTCGGGGCGAGCAGTACTTC. Residues: CASSFDPRGEQYF. This chain uses TRBV7-9 with TRBJ2-7; maybe TRBD2 (5 bases). CDR3 length: 13 amino acids. V was trimmed by 3 bases and J by 6 bases, leaving 12 bases between them. The germline CDR1 and CDR2 sequences are SEHNR and FQNEAQ (reference sequence). Full variable domain (remainder filled in from reference TRBV7-9 and TRBJ2-7): DTGVSQNPRHKITKRGQNVTFRCDPISEHNRLYWYRQTLGQGPEFLTYFQNEAQLEKSRLLSDRFSAERPKGSFSTLEIQRTEQGDSAMYLCASSFDPRGEQYFGPGTRLTVT.

The V call is TRBV11-3, the J call TRBJ2-1; 12 positions agree with TRBD1. Germline CDR1 SGHNT, CDR2 YENEEA. The CDR3 loop spans 15 amino acids. V dropped 5 bases and J dropped 10; count of bases not matched to a gene: 9. As DNA, the CDR3 is TGTGCCAGCAGCGAAGGGGGACAGGGGGCGAGGGAGCAGTTCTTC. Amino acids: CASSEGGQGAREQFF.

This clonotype has a count of ten or more. The chain links TRBV11-2 to TRBJ1-2, with D unclear. CDR1 SGHAT and CDR2 FQNNGV come from the germline V gene. Deletions cut 5 bases from V and 8 bases from J, with 21 bases between. The CDR3 spans 15 residues. As DNA, the CDR3 is TGTGCCAGCAGCCATTTTACCGGGCCACCCCGCGGCTACACCTTC. Residues: CASSHFTGPPRGYTF.

The gene calls are TRBV5-4 and TRBJ2-7; 12 bases are shared with TRBD2. The CDR3 length is 15 residues. V lost 1 base, J lost 7 bases, and 6 bases stayed unmatched. Germline V CDR1 and CDR2: SGHNT, YYREEE (reference sequence). As DNA, the CDR3 is TGTGCCAGCAGCTTGCGACTAGCGGGAGCGTGGGAGCAGTACTTC. Protein sequence: CASSLRLAGAWEQYF. Combining the CDR3 with reference TRBV5-4 and TRBJ2-7 gives the whole variable domain ETGVTQSPTHLIKTRGQQVTLRCSSQSGHNTVSWYQQALGQGPQFIFQYYREEENGRGNFPPRFSGLQFPNYSSELNVNALELDDSALYLCASSLRLAGAWEQYFGPGTRLTVT.

The chain links TRBV7-9 to TRBJ1-2; D remains ambiguous. V gave up 7 bases and J gave up 0 bases, with 6 bases separating them. This CDR3 spans 12 amino acids. Germline V gene data show CDR1 as SEHNR and CDR2 as FQNEAQ (reference sequence). The CDR3 coding sequence is TGTGCCAGCACTTTAGCTAACTATGGCTACACCTTC. It is translated as CASTLANYGYTF.

The chain couples TRBV4-2 to TRBJ1-2; D unresolved. Trimming pared 2 bases from V and 4 bases from J, leaving 8 bases between. The germline gives CDR1 LGHNA, CDR2 YNFKEQ. The CDR3 runs 13 residues. The CDR3, as DNA: TGTGCCAGCAGCCAAAGATCCGTCTATGGCTACACCTTC. This translates into CASSQRSVYGYTF.

There are many counts of this clonotype. This chain uses TRBV5-1 with TRBJ2-1, with D possibly being TRBD2 (5 bases). Germline-derived CDR1 and CDR2 are SGHRS and YFSETQ. Trimming stripped 7 bases from V and 6 bases from J, with 14 bases between. The CDR3 covers 13 residues. CDR3 nucleotide sequence: TGCGCCAGCCGGAGGACCGACGGCAATGAGCAGTTCTTC. Protein sequence: CASRRTDGNEQFF. Based on the CDR3 plus reference TRBV5-1 and TRBJ2-1, the full variable domain is KAGVTQTPRYLIKTRGQQVTLSCSPISGHRSVSWYQQTPGQGLQFLFEYFSETQRNKGNFPGRFSGRQFSNSRSEMNVSTLELGDSALYLCASRRTDGNEQFFGPGTRLTVL.